What follows are 18 T cell receptor beta chains derived from one specimen sequenced in a study of cytomegalovirus exposure and HLA in healthy donors. The PCR was carried out with 60 Vbeta primers and 13 Jbeta primers. Clones were sequenced by immunoSEQ multiplex PCR, and TCRdb holds only the in-frame ones, with some missing. The sample contains 130,000 to 150,000 clones, over 60% of which appear only once. Sequencing input: PBMCs. The source is a man aged 35-49 years in good health and CMV-seronegative.

The chain combines TRBV2 with TRBJ2-7; TRBD1 matches 9 bases. CDR1 SNHLY and CDR2 FYNNEI come from the germline V gene. Trimming cost V 6 bases and J 7 bases; bases outside gene matches: 16. This CDR3 has 16 amino acids. CDR3 nucleotide sequence: TGTGCCAGCAGGCCCGGGACAGGGTCCTCCCTACGGGAGCAGTACTTC. This codes for CASRPGTGSSLREQYF.

The V gene is TRBV29-1, the J gene TRBJ2-2; possible D gene TRBD2, 6 bases. The germline V gene encodes CDR1 SQVTM and CDR2 ANQGSEA. The CDR3 is made up of 16 amino acids. V was clipped by 5 bases and J by 2 bases, with 18 bases between them. The DNA of the CDR3 is TGCAGCGTTAAATCCGGGACTCAACGAAACACCGGGGAGCTGTTTTTT. Its translation: CSVKSGTQRNTGELFF.

The V gene is TRBV7-2, the J gene TRBJ2-3, with TRBD2 matching 8 bases. CDR3 size: 16 residues. The V segment lost 4 bases and the J segment 1 base; nucleotides outside the gene matches: 7. Germline V lookup: CDR1 SGHTA, CDR2 FQGNSA. The CDR3 is CASSWGLVWGTDTQYF. The CDR3 DNA is TGTGCCAGCAGCTGGGGACTAGTTTGGGGCACAGATACGCAGTATTTT.

CDR3 in amino acids: CAWSAARSGVGTEAFF. The CDR3 DNA is TGTGCCTGGAGTGCAGCCCGTAGCGGAGTCGGGACTGAAGCTTTCTTT. The chain recombines TRBV30 with TRBJ1-1, with D uncertain. This CDR3 is 16 amino acids long. V was clipped by 1 base and J by 5 bases, with 20 bases between them. Per the germline V gene, CDR1 is GTSNPN and CDR2 is SVGIG (reference sequence).

With respect to this clone: Germline and junction disagree at one end, which may indicate a read error. This chain links TRBV5-6 with TRBJ1-2; D perhaps matches TRBD1 (6 bases). The CDR3 is 15 residues long. In germline, CDR1 is SGHDT, CDR2 YYEEEE. Written as DNA, the CDR3 is TGTGCCAGCAGCTTCCTGGACAGTCTAAGCTATGGCTACCCCTTC. It specifies CASSFLDSLSYGYPF. Based on the CDR3 plus reference TRBV5-6 and TRBJ1-2, the full variable domain is DAGVTQSPTHLIKTRGQQVTLRCSPKSGHDTVSWYQQALGQGPQFIFQYYEEEERQRGNFPDRFSGHQFPNYSSELNVNALLLGDSALYLCASSFLDSLSYGYPFGSGTRLTVV.

This clone turned up a few times. This chain connects TRBV5-1 to TRBJ1-4; 9 nucleotides align to TRBD1. The junction had 4 bases not matched to a gene; V was cut back by 4 bases and J by 6 bases. Germline lookup yields CDR1 SGHRS and CDR2 YFSETQ. The CDR3 totals 14 residues. The CDR3 is CASSQTGGDEKLFF. CDR3 nucleotide sequence: TGCGCCAGCAGCCAGACAGGGGGGGATGAAAAACTGTTTTTT.

This chain links TRBV7-9 with TRBJ1-1, with D possibly TRBD1 on 5 matching bases. V was trimmed by 1 base and J by 1 base, leaving 7 bases between them. This CDR3 contains 14 residues. CDR1 SEHNR and CDR2 FQNEAQ come from the germline V gene (reference sequence). The CDR3 sequence: CASSLVGENTEAFF. The CDR3 DNA sequence: TGTGCCAGCAGCTTAGTAGGGGAGAACACTGAAGCTTTCTTT.

V and J are TRBV27 and TRBJ1-2; TRBD1 is a possible D gene (6 bases). This CDR3 is 13 amino acids long. The germline CDR1 and CDR2 sequences are MNHEY and SMNVEV (reference sequence). The ends were cut back, 5 bases at V and 8 bases at J, with 15 bases in the middle. Here the CDR3 DNA reads TGTGCCAGCAGTACCGACAGGCTGGGGGGCTACACCTTC. Its protein product is CASSTDRLGGYTF.

CDR3 region: CSVEARLALDTQYF. In DNA, the CDR3 is TGCAGCGTTGAAGCCCGCCTAGCGTTGGATACGCAGTATTTT. J is TRBJ2-3 and V is TRBV29-1, with a weak D call TRBD2 (6 bases). Germline assignment: CDR1 SQVTM and CDR2 ANQGSEA. This CDR3 has 14 residues. V dropped 1 base and J dropped 6 bases, with 14 bases sitting between them.

This clone was observed a single time. J is TRBJ2-1 and V is TRBV27, with 9 bases that match TRBD2. Unmatched junction bases numbered 10, after V lost 7 bases and J lost 0 bases. CDR1 is MNHEY and CDR2 is SMNVEV in the germline V gene (reference sequence). CDR3 size: 17 residues. CDR3: CASILSGGPGSYNEQFF. DNA of the CDR3: TGTGCCAGCATCCTCAGCGGGGGGCCTGGCTCCTACAATGAGCAGTTCTTC.

The chain combines TRBV27 with TRBJ2-5; 8 nucleotides match TRBD1. J gave up 5 bases and V 4 bases, and 9 bases lay outside the gene matches. Per the germline V gene, CDR1 is MNHEY and CDR2 is SMNVEV (reference sequence). This CDR3 has 15 amino acids. The CDR3 DNA is TGTGCCAGCAGTTCAGGGGGCCGAGAAGGTGAGACCCAGTACTTC. Residues: CASSSGGREGETQYF.

The V and J genes are TRBV7-2 and TRBJ1-4, with 8 bases that match TRBD1. V dropped 4 bases and J dropped 16; count of bases not matched to a gene: 5. From germline, CDR1 is SGHTA and CDR2 FQGNSA. This CDR3 contains 11 residues. The CDR3 DNA sequence: TGTGCCAGCAGCTCGACAGGGGCCCAGTTTTTT. Translated: CASSSTGAQFF.

The rearrangement links TRBV28 to TRBJ2-7; 7 positions agree with TRBD1. The CDR3 totals 15 residues. Per the germline V gene, CDR1 is MDHEN and CDR2 is SYDVKM. V shed 0 bases, J shed 3 bases, and the junction held 5 bases outside the gene matches. The CDR3 nucleotides are TGTGCCAGCAGTTTATGGACAGGGAACGACTACGAGCAGTACTTC. The encoded protein is CASSLWTGNDYEQYF.

CDR3 nucleotide sequence: TGTGCCAGCAGCGTCGGGACAGCTGGAAACACCATATATTTT. Translating it yields CASSVGTAGNTIYF. The chain joins TRBV7-8 to TRBJ1-3; 7 bases line up with TRBD1. The CDR3 extends over 14 amino acids. The germline V gene has CDR1 SGHVS and CDR2 FQNEAQ. The J segment lost 2 bases and the V segment lost 5 bases, leaving 3 bases of the junction unmatched.

This sequence joins TRBV2 and TRBJ2-5, with 13 positions matching TRBD2. Germline CDR1 SNHLY, CDR2 FYNNEI. The trim removed 7 bases at V and 5 bases at J, leaving 10 bases unmatched. The CDR3 runs 16 residues. The CDR3, as DNA: TGTGCCAGCACCGAGCGGACTAGCGGGGGAGTGGAGACCCAGTACTTC. It specifies CASTERTSGGVETQYF.

The J gene is TRBJ2-7, the V gene TRBV5-1, with D possibly being TRBD2 (6 bases). Germline CDR1 and CDR2: SGHRS and YFSETQ. The V gene lost 5 bases and the J gene lost 1 base, with 19 bases spanning the gap. CDR3 length: 16 residues. The DNA for the CDR3 is TGCGCCAGCAGTCGCGACCGGGACTTCCTATCCTACGAGCAGTACTTC. Residues: CASSRDRDFLSYEQYF.

CDR3 DNA: TGCAGCGCGGGGGGGAGCCCAGATACGCAGTATTTT. It translates to CSAGGSPDTQYF. This chain uses TRBV29-1 with TRBJ2-3; 8 bases align to TRBD2. This CDR3 contains 12 residues. The V segment lost 7 bases and the J segment 4 bases; nucleotides outside the gene matches: 4. The germline gives CDR1 SQVTM, CDR2 ANQGSEA.

This chain links TRBV7-9 with TRBJ2-2; 9 nucleotides agree with TRBD2. The CDR3 contains 16 residues. Trimming took 2 bases from V and 6 from J; bases not matched to a gene: 7. Germline V gene data show CDR1 as SEHNR and CDR2 as FQNEAQ (reference sequence). The CDR3 bases are TGTGCCAGCAGCTTACGGTTAGCGGGGGCGCCCGGGGAGCTGTTTTTT. Translated, it gives CASSLRLAGAPGELFF.